The clone carrying this T cell receptor (beta chain) showed up many times. Antigen unknown. Regions amplified from RNA transcripts were the TCR beta CDR3 regions. HTBI primers were employed in a first-round RT-PCR of the TCR CDR3. A single record per CDR3 protein comes from TCRdb applying MiXCR to the multiplex PCR reads. The data contain approximately 530,000 distinct CDR3 sequences, over 15% of them singletons. The CDR3 sequence is 15 residues long. Germline V gene sequence: CDR1 SGDLS, CDR2 YYNGEE. The V gene lost 3 bases and the J gene lost 2 bases, with 15 bases spanning the gap. These data come from a study of T cells in Graves' hyperthyroidism and ophthalmopathy. General study results and limits: In validation, the model predicted ophthalmopathy. These predictions came a median roughly 6 months before onset.

The sequence came from a woman aged 18-35 years with Graves' hyperthyroidism. The rearrangement links TRBV9 to TRBJ2-7; D could derive from TRBD1 or TRBD2 (5 bases each). Sequencing input: blood. CDR3 protein: CASSASGTATYEQYF. Here the CDR3 DNA reads TGTGCCAGCAGCGCCTCCGGGACGGCAACCTACGAGCAGTACTTC.